This T cell receptor beta chain originates from a study of cytomegalovirus exposure and HLA in healthy donors. Study-wide results and limits: Later, TCR association rates were found to vary by HLA locus, highest for DRB1 and lowest for HLA-C. Sequencing likely generated an artifact that appeared as a cluster of highly shared sequence variants. Later analysis demonstrated an association between a missense DCLRE1C variant and TCR beta V- and J-gene trimming.

Germline loops: CDR1 MNHEY, CDR2 SVGAGI. This CDR3 spans 15 amino acids. With 6 bases clipped from V and 5 bases from J, the junction kept 6 bases outside the gene matches. As to this clone: What it recognizes is unknown.

This PCR relied on a set of 60 Vbeta primers and 13 Jbeta primers. Sequenced by immunoSEQ multiplex PCR; TCRdb stores in-frame clones only, minus some. Among fewer than 250,000 clones listed, 81% were seen once. The TCR originated in a man aged 18 to 35 in good health and CMV-seronegative. The J gene is TRBJ2-1, the V gene TRBV6-5, with 11 bases aligning to TRBD2. The sequenced sample was PBMCs. In DNA form, the CDR3 reads TGTGCCAGCAGGGACCTAGCGGGGGGAGACAATGAGCAGTTCTTC. It is translated as CASRDLAGGDNEQFF.